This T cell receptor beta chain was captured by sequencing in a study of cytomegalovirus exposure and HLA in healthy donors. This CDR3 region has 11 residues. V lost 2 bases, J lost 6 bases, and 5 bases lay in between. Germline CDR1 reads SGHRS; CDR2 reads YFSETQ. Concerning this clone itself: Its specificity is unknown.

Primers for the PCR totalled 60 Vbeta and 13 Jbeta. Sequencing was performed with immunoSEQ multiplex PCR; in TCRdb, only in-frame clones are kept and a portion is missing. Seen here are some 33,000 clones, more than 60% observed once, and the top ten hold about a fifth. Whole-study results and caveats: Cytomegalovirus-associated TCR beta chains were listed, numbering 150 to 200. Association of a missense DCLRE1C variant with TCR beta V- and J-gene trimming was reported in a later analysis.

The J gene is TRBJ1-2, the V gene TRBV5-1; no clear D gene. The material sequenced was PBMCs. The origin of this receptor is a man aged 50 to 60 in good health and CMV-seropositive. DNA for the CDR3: TGCGCCAGCAGCTTCGGGGATGGCTACACCTTC. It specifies CASSFGDGYTF.